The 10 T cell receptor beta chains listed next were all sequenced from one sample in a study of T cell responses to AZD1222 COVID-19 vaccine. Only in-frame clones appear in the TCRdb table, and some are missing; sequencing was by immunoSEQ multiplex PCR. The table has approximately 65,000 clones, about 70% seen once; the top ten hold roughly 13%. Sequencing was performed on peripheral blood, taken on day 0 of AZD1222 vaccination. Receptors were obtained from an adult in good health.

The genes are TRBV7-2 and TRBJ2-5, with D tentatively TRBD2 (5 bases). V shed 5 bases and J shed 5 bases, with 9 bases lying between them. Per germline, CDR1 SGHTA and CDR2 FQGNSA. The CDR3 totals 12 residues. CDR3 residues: CASSPTRETQYF. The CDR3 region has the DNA TGTGCCAGCAGCCCAACTAGGGAGACCCAGTACTTC.

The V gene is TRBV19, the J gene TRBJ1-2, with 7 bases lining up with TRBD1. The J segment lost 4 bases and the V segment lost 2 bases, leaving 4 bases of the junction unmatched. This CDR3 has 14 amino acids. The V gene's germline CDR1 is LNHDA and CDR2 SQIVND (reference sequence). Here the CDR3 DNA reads TGTGCCAGTAGTATAAGGGGGCCCTCCTATGGCTACACCTTC. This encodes CASSIRGPSYGYTF.

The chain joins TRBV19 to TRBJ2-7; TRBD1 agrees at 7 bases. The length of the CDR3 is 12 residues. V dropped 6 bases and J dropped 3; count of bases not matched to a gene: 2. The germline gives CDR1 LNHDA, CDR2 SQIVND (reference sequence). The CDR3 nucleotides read TGTGCCAGTAGCCGGGACAGCTACGAGCAGTACTTC. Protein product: CASSRDSYEQYF.

Here the CDR3 reads CASSLDARGFSPLHF. The CDR3 coding sequence is TGTGCCAGCAGCTTAGATGCGAGGGGGTTCTCACCCCTCCACTTT. The chain recombines TRBV11-2 with TRBJ1-6, with a tentative D call TRBD1 (6 bases). CDR1 and CDR2 (germline): SGHAT, FQNNGV. Deletions cut 0 bases from V and 10 bases from J, with 13 bases between. CDR3 length: 15 residues.

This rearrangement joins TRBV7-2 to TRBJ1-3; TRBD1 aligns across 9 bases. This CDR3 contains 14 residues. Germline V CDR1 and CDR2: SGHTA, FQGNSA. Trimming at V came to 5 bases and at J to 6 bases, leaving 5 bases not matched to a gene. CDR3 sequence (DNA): TGTGCCAGCAGCGTTGACAGGGGGTTAAACACCATATATTTT. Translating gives CASSVDRGLNTIYF. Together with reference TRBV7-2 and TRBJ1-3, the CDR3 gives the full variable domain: GAGVSQSPSNKVTEKGKDVELRCDPISGHTALYWYRQSLGQGLEFLIYFQGNSAPDKSGLPSDRFSAERTGGSVSTLTIQRTQQEDSAVYLCASSVDRGLNTIYFGEGSWLTVV.

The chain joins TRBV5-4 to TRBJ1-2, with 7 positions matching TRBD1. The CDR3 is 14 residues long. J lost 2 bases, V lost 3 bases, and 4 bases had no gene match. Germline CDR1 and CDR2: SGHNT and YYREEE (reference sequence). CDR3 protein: CASSSMTGNYGYTF. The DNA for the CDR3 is TGTGCCAGCAGCTCCATGACAGGGAACTATGGCTACACCTTC.

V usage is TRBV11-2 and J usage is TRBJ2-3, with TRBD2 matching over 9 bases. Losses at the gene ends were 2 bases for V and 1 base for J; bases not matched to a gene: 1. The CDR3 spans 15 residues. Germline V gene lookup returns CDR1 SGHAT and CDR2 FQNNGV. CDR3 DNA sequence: TGTGCCAGCAGCTTAAGGACTAGCGGCACAGATACGCAGTATTTT. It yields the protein CASSLRTSGTDTQYF.

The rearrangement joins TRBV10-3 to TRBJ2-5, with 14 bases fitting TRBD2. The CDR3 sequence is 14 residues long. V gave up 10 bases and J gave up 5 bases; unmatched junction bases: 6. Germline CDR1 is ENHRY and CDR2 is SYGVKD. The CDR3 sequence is CATRLAGGLETQYF. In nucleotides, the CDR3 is TGTGCCACAAGACTAGCGGGGGGGCTGGAGACCCAGTACTTC.

The CDR3 nucleotides are TGTGCCAGCAGCCCCGGACAGCCGAACACTGAAGCTTTCTTT. Its protein product is CASSPGQPNTEAFF. This chain connects TRBV11-3 to TRBJ1-1; the D gene is possibly TRBD1 (6 bases). The V and J ends lost 5 bases and 1 base respectively, with 11 bases between them. Germline CDR1 and CDR2: SGHNT and YENEEA. This CDR3 region has 14 residues.

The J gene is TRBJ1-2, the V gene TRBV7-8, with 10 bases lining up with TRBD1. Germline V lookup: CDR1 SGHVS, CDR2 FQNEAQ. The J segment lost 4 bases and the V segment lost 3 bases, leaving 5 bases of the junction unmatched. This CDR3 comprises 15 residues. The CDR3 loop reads CASSFDGQGVYGYTF. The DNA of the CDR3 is TGTGCCAGCAGCTTCGACGGACAGGGGGTCTATGGCTACACCTTC.